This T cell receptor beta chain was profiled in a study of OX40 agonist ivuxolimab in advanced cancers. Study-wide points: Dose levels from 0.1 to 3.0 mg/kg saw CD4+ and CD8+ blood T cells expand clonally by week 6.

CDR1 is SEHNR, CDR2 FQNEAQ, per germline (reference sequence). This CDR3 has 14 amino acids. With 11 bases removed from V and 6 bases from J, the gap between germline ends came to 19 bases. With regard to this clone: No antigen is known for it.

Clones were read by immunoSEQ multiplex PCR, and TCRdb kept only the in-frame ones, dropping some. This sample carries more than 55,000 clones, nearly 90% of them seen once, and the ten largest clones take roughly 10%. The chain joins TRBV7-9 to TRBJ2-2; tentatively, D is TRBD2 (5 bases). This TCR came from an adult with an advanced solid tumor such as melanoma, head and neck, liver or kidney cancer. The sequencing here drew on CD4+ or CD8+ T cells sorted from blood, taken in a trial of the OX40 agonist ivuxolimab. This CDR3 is CALARAGGPGELFF. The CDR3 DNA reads TGTGCCCTAGCTAGGGCAGGCGGTCCCGGGGAGCTGTTTTTT.